The 29 T cell receptor beta chains given below trace back to one sample, sequenced in a study of T cells in Graves' hyperthyroidism and ophthalmopathy. Amplification of TCR beta CDR3 regions used RNA as the template. A first-round RT-PCR of the TCR CDR3 used the HTBI primer set. Via MiXCR, TCRdb re-called the multiplex PCR reads, giving one row per CDR3 protein. The sample carries 300,000 to 400,000 distinct CDR3 sequences, roughly 15% recorded once. The specimen sequenced was blood. Receptors originate from a woman in her 30s with Graves' ophthalmopathy.

This clonotype has only a few counts. This sequence joins TRBV6-1 and TRBJ1-4; no definite D call. CDR1 MNHNS and CDR2 SASEGT come from the germline V gene. The CDR3 runs to 15 residues. The V gene lost 2 bases and the J gene lost 1 base, with 8 bases spanning the gap. CDR3 protein: CASSETNLTNEKLFF. The CDR3 region has the DNA TGTGCCAGCAGTGAAACGAACTTAACTAATGAAAAACTGTTTTTT.

This clonotype was observed many times. The V call is TRBV28, the J call TRBJ1-2; possible D gene TRBD1, 5 bases. V was trimmed by 7 bases and J by 4 bases, leaving 16 bases between them. Per germline, CDR1 MDHEN and CDR2 SYDVKM. This CDR3 is 14 amino acids long. CDR3 sequence: CASNYRIRGYGYTF. CDR3 coding DNA: TGTGCCAGCAACTACAGGATCCGAGGCTATGGCTACACCTTC.

This clonotype was picked up many times. The chain has TRBV11-2 and TRBJ2-3; perhaps TRBD2 as D (7 bases). The germline V gene encodes CDR1 SGHAT and CDR2 FQNNGV. The CDR3 covers 15 residues. The V gene lost 7 bases and the J gene lost 2 bases, with 16 bases spanning the gap. Here the CDR3 DNA reads TGTGCCAGCAAAGGGGGGGATTCCGACACAGATACGCAGTATTTT. Protein: CASKGGDSDTDTQYF.

This sequence joins TRBV4-1 and TRBJ1-2; D unclear. With 3 bases removed from V and 1 base from J, the gap between germline ends came to 18 bases. Germline CDR1 and CDR2: MGHRA and YSYEKL. The CDR3 has 17 residues. CDR3 in DNA: TGCGCCAGCAGCCATCACAGACTTAAAGGAAATAACTATGGCTACACCTTC. This gives the protein CASSHHRLKGNNYGYTF.

This clonotype was seen repeatedly, ten times or more. The chain recombines TRBV30 with TRBJ1-1; D not certain. Germline lookup yields CDR1 GTSNPN and CDR2 SVGIG (reference sequence). The V gene lost 0 bases and the J gene lost 2 bases, with 16 bases spanning the gap. CDR3 length equals 16 residues. This CDR3 reads CAWSVQRFRPNTEAFF. The CDR3 DNA reads as TGTGCCTGGAGTGTACAAAGGTTTAGGCCCAACACTGAAGCTTTCTTT.

On this clonotype itself: This sequence may be a read error, since a much larger clone differs from it by one base. The chain uses TRBV28 and TRBJ2-3; D not resolved. The CDR3 totals 12 residues. The germline V gene encodes CDR1 MDHEN and CDR2 SYDVKM. CDR3 residues: CASSFYRHTLYF. The CDR3 DNA reads TGTGCCAGCAGTTTCTACCGGCATACGCTGTATTTT.

This clonotype appeared many times. The V and J genes are TRBV12-3 or TRBV12-4 and TRBJ2-1; 8 nucleotides agree with TRBD1. This CDR3 has 15 residues. Germline trimming cut 5 bases from V and 8 bases from J; bases unmatched to any gene: 11. The CDR3 DNA sequence: TGTGCCAGCAGTACCCCGGGACAGGCTTCCGATGAGCAGTTCTTC. Its protein product is CASSTPGQASDEQFF.

This clonotype was recorded many times. V usage is TRBV7-8 and J usage is TRBJ2-1; unclear D gene. The CDR3 contains 16 residues. CDR1 SGHVS and CDR2 FQNEAQ come from the germline V gene. Trimming cost V 1 base and J 5 bases, with 15 bases left between them. The CDR3 sequence is CASSLVWYKINNEQFF. The CDR3 DNA sequence: TGTGCCAGCAGCTTAGTGTGGTATAAGATAAACAATGAGCAGTTCTTC.

The sample holds many counts of this clonotype. The chain joins TRBV20-1 to TRBJ1-1; D gene ambiguous. Germline CDR1 is DFQATT and CDR2 is SNEGSKA (reference sequence). CDR3 size: 11 residues. V lost 1 base and J lost 11, with 11 bases in between. CDR3 nucleotides: TGCAGTGCTAGAGTGGACCTGAGGGCTTTCTTT. The encoded protein is CSARVDLRAFF.

The chain is built from TRBV11-3 and TRBJ2-7, with 12 bases aligning to TRBD2. J was trimmed by 9 bases and V by 5 bases; bases with no gene match: 2. Germline V gene lookup returns CDR1 SGHNT and CDR2 YENEEA. The CDR3 contains 12 residues. CDR3 DNA: TGTGCCAGCAGCCAGGGACTAGCGGGGCAGTACTTC. This encodes CASSQGLAGQYF.

V and J are TRBV4-2 and TRBJ2-3, with TRBD2 matching 7 bases. The CDR3 length is 15 residues. Germline CDR1 is LGHNA and CDR2 is YNFKEQ. Germline trimming cut 5 bases from V and 0 bases from J; bases unmatched to any gene: 5. CDR3 protein: CASSGGEPSTDTQYF. The CDR3 DNA is TGTGCCAGCAGCGGGGGGGAACCTAGCACAGATACGCAGTATTTT.

This clonotype occurred many times. This chain joins TRBV7-2 and TRBJ2-3, with 9 bases fitting TRBD2. V lost 4 bases and J lost 6; bases outside the gene matches: 11. The length of the CDR3 is 16 residues. CDR1 and CDR2 from the germline V gene are SGHTA and FQGNSA. The CDR3 DNA follows: TGTGCCAGCAGCTCCCCTGGCGGGGGGGCCCTCGATACGCAGTATTTT. This encodes CASSSPGGGALDTQYF.

Ten or more counts support this clonotype. The genes are TRBV12-3 or TRBV12-4 and TRBJ1-3; unclear D gene. V was trimmed by 2 bases and J by 3 bases, leaving 5 bases between them. The CDR3 totals 13 residues. The CDR3 DNA reads as TGTGCCAGCAGTTTATGGGGTGGAAACACCATATATTTT. Translating gives CASSLWGGNTIYF.

A word on this clonotype: A much larger clonotype is one base distant, so this may be a read error. V gene TRBV2 combines with J gene TRBJ1-1; no clear D gene. The CDR3 runs 12 residues. Deletions cut 4 bases from V and 11 bases from J, with 14 bases between. CDR1 is SNHLY and CDR2 is FYNNEI in the germline V gene. The CDR3 DNA reads TGTGCCAGCAGTGGAACCGGCCCAGGCGCTTTCTTT. Protein sequence: CASSGTGPGAFF.

This clonotype was counted a few times. The CDR3 region is CSARAGQGFETQYF. The CDR3 nucleotides read TGCAGTGCCCGGGCGGGACAGGGGTTTGAGACCCAGTACTTC. The rearrangement links TRBV20-1 to TRBJ2-5; 10 bases are shared with TRBD1. The CDR3 spans 14 residues. The germline V gene has CDR1 DFQATT and CDR2 SNEGSKA (reference sequence). V dropped 6 bases and J dropped 5; count of bases not matched to a gene: 9.

On this clonotype: A read error may be the cause here, since a much bigger clone is one base away. The chain joins TRBV12-3 or TRBV12-4 to TRBJ2-2; D not certain. The V end was cut by 6 bases, the J end by 6 bases, with 14 bases between. This CDR3 is built from 14 residues. DNA of the CDR3: TGTGCCAGCAGACAGTTTGTTGACGCCGGGGAGCTGTTTTTT. It codes for CASRQFVDAGELFF.

Ten or more counts support this clonotype. The V and J genes are TRBV12-3 or TRBV12-4 and TRBJ1-1, with 7 nucleotides matching TRBD1. The V segment lost 2 bases and the J segment 9 bases; nucleotides outside the gene matches: 21. This CDR3 contains 18 residues. The DNA for the CDR3 is TGTGCCAGCAGTTTACTGGCAGGGGGGACTCTCCTGGACGGTCAAGCTTTCTTT. Protein: CASSLLAGGTLLDGQAFF.

This clonotype was recorded at least ten times. V gene TRBV6-2 or TRBV6-3 combines with J gene TRBJ1-1, with D unclear. The CDR3 contains 14 residues. The germline CDR1 and CDR2 sequences are MNHEY and SVGEGT. Trimming shortened V by 0 bases and J by 6 bases, and 11 bases separated the two germline ends. The CDR3 coding sequence is TGTGCCAGCAGTTACTCGTTCGGAGGCGCTGAAGCTTTCTTT. Amino acid sequence: CASSYSFGGAEAFF.

To note about this clonotype: This may be a read error, as it is one base from a much larger clone. V and J are TRBV5-6 and TRBJ1-1; possible D gene TRBD1, 5 bases. The CDR3 covers 16 residues. CDR1 and CDR2 from the germline V gene are SGHDT and YYEEEE. The CDR3 nucleotides read TGTGCCAGCAGCTTGGGAGGGGCGGAGGTGACCACTGGAGCTTTCTTT. Its protein is CASSLGGAEVTTGAFF.

The chain joins TRBV11-3 to TRBJ1-5; 7 bases line up with TRBD1. V lost 6 bases, J lost 6 bases, and 5 bases stayed unmatched. The germline gives CDR1 SGHNT, CDR2 YENEEA. The CDR3 is made up of 13 amino acids. CDR3 sequence reads: CASSLTGSQPQHF. The CDR3 DNA follows: TGTGCCAGCAGTTTGACAGGGAGTCAGCCCCAGCATTTT.

V and J are TRBV20-1 and TRBJ1-5; D is possibly TRBD1 (6 bases). The germline V gene has CDR1 DFQATT and CDR2 SNEGSKA (reference sequence). Trimming pared 6 bases from V and 7 bases from J, leaving 16 bases between. This CDR3 comprises 13 residues. CDR3 sequence: CSAWTVVGQPQHF. The DNA for the CDR3 is TGCAGTGCATGGACAGTGGTAGGACAGCCCCAGCATTTT.

This clonotype has ten or more counts. The chain employs TRBV6-1 and TRBJ2-5; TRBD2 matches at 8 bases. Looked up from germline, CDR1 is MNHNS and CDR2 is SASEGT. CDR3 length: 13 residues. The ends lost 4 bases at V and 5 bases at J; junction bases unmatched: 3. CDR3 DNA sequence: TGTGCCAGCAGTGGGACTAGCCAGGAGACCCAGTACTTC. Its translation is CASSGTSQETQYF.

There are many counts of this clonotype. The V and J genes are TRBV30 and TRBJ2-5, with D possibly called TRBD1 or TRBD2 (5 bases each). CDR1 GTSNPN and CDR2 SVGIG come from the germline V gene (reference sequence). The CDR3 is 13 amino acids. V dropped 4 bases and J dropped 4 bases, with 13 bases sitting between them. DNA for the CDR3: TGTGCCTGGACCAGGGAAAGCGGAGAGACCCAGTACTTC. It specifies CAWTRESGETQYF.

A few counts support this clonotype. The V gene is TRBV28, the J gene TRBJ2-2; the match to TRBD1 covers 10 bases. The trim removed 6 bases at V and 6 bases at J, leaving 13 bases unmatched. Germline CDR1 and CDR2: MDHEN and SYDVKM. The CDR3 contains 17 residues. As DNA, the CDR3 is TGTGCCAGCAGCCCTATCCCGGGACAGGGGCATGCCGGGGAGCTGTTTTTT. Encoded protein: CASSPIPGQGHAGELFF.

This clonotype was seen more than once but under ten times. V and J are TRBV6-1 and TRBJ2-2, with D unresolved. V was clipped by 3 bases and J by 6 bases, with 11 bases between them. From germline, CDR1 is MNHNS and CDR2 SASEGT. This CDR3 has 14 amino acids. CDR3: CASSDILNSGELFF. The CDR3 DNA reads as TGTGCCAGCAGTGACATTCTGAATTCCGGGGAGCTGTTTTTT.

The rearrangement uses TRBV5-8 and TRBJ2-7; D is possibly TRBD1 (6 bases). V was cut by 4 bases and J by 0 bases, with 11 bases left in between. The CDR3 runs to 14 residues. In germline, CDR1 is SGHTS, CDR2 YDEGEE. The CDR3: CASSIDRFSYEQYF. The CDR3 bases are TGTGCCAGCAGCATTGACAGGTTCTCCTACGAGCAGTACTTC. The variable domain in full, with the rest retrieved from reference TRBV5-8 and TRBJ2-7, is EAGVTQSPTHLIKTRGQQATLRCSPISGHTSVYWYQQALGLGLQFLLWYDEGEERNRGNFPPRFSGRQFPNYSSELNVNALELEDSALYLCASSIDRFSYEQYFGPGTRLTVT.

CDR3 residues: CASSLVGGGTMSEKLFF. CDR3 DNA sequence: TGTGCCAGCAGCTTAGTAGGAGGGGGGACAATGAGTGAAAAACTGTTTTTT. The rearrangement uses TRBV7-8 and TRBJ1-4; possible D gene TRBD1, 6 bases. Germline CDR1 is SGHVS and CDR2 is FQNEAQ. The germline V and J ends were trimmed by 1 base and 7 bases, with 19 bases remaining between them. There are 17 residues in the CDR3.

This clonotype came up many times. The rearrangement links TRBV12-3 or TRBV12-4 to TRBJ2-3; D unclear. This CDR3 has 13 amino acids. Deletions cut 5 bases from V and 6 bases from J, with 12 bases between. This CDR3 is CASSRNIRDTQYF. The CDR3 DNA follows: TGTGCCAGCAGTCGCAATATCAGGGATACGCAGTATTTT.

This clonotype was seen many times. V usage is TRBV28 and J usage is TRBJ2-1; D remains unclear. The CDR3 loop spans 14 amino acids. Trimming stripped 2 bases from V and 2 bases from J, with 7 bases between. The germline CDR1 and CDR2 sequences are MDHEN and SYDVKM. CDR3: CASSLRLPYNEQFF. CDR3 DNA sequence: TGTGCCAGCAGTTTACGGCTTCCCTACAATGAGCAGTTCTTC.